This T cell receptor beta chain was identified in a study of cytomegalovirus exposure and HLA in healthy donors. Study overall: Out of 398 genotyped donors, approximately 84% belonged to the Caucasian-associated ancestry cluster. Study-wide findings and caveats: When analyzed later, the rates of TCR association showed variation by HLA locus, with DRB1 the most and HLA-C the fewest. Near-uniform donor sequencing depth was presumed by presence/absence analyses. Only CMV serostatus was available as immune exposure information.

Only a few counts were recorded for this clone. No antigen is known for it. Trimming stripped 3 bases from V and 2 bases from J, with 17 bases between. Germline V lookup: CDR1 SNHLY, CDR2 FYNNEI. This CDR3 has 16 amino acids. The PCR employed 60 Vbeta primers together with 13 Jbeta primers. Here immunoSEQ multiplex PCR was the method, and the copy in TCRdb shows in-frame clones only, minus some. Here the sample spans about 150,000 clones, around 74% being singletons. The V gene is TRBV2, the J gene TRBJ2-7; the D gene is possibly TRBD1 (6 bases). This clonotype originated in a man aged 18 to 35 in good health and CMV-seronegative. Material for sequencing was PBMCs. CDR3 sequence reads: CASSDFRDILTYEQYF. In DNA form, the CDR3 reads TGTGCCAGCAGTGATTTCCGGGACATACTCACCTACGAGCAGTACTTC.